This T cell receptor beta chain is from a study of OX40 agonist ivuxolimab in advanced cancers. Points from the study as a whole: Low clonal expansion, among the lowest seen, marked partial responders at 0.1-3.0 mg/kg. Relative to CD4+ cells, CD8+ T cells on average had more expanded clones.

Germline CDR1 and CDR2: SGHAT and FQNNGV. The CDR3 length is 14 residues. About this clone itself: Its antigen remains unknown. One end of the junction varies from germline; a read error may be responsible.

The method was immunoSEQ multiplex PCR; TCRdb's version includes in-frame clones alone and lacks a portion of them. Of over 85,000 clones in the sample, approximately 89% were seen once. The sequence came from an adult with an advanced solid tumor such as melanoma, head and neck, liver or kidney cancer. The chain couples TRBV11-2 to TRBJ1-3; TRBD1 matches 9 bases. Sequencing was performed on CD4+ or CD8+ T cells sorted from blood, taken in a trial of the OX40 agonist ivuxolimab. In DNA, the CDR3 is TGTGCCAGCAGCTTAGATAAACAGGGGGCCCCTTTGGTCTTT. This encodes CASSLDKQGAPLVF.